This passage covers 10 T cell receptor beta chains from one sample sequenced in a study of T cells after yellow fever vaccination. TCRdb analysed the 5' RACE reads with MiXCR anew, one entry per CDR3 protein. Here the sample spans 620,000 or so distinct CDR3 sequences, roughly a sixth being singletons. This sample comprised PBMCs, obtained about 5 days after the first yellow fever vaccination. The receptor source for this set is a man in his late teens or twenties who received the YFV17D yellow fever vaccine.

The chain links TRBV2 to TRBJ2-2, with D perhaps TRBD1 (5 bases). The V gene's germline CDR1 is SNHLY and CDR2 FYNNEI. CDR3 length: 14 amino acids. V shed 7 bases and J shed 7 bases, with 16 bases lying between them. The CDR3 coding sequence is TGTGCCAGCACTGGGTGGGGCGCAAGCGGGGAGCTGTTTTTT. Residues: CASTGWGASGELFF.

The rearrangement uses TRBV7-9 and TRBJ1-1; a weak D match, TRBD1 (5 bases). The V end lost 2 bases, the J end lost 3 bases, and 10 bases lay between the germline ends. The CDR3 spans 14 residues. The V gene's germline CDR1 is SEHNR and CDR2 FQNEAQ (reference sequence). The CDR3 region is CASSLRGTDTEAFF. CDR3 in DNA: TGTGCCAGCAGCTTAAGAGGGACCGACACTGAAGCTTTCTTT.

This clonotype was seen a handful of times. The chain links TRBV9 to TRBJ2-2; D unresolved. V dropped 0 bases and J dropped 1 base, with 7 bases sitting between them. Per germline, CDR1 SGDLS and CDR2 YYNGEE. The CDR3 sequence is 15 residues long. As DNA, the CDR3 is TGTGCCAGCAGCGTAGGGAACCGGAACACCGGGGAGCTGTTTTTT. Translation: CASSVGNRNTGELFF.

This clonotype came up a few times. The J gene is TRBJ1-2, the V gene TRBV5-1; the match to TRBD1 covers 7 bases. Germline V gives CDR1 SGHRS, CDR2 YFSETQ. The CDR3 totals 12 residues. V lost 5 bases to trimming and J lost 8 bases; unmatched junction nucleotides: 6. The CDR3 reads CASRVDRDGYTF. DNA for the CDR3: TGCGCCAGCAGGGTAGACAGGGACGGCTACACCTTC.

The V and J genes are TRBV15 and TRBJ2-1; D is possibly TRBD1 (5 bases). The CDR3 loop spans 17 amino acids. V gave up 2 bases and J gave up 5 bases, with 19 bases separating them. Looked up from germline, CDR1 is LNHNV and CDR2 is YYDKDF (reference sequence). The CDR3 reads CATSRRLGVSEDNEQFF. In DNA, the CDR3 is TGTGCCACCAGCAGAAGATTAGGGGTCTCGGAAGACAATGAGCAGTTCTTC.

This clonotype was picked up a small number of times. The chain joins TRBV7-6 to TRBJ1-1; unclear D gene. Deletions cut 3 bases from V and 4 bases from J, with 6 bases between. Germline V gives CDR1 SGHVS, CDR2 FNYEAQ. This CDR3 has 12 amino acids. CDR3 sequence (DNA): TGTGCCAGCAGCTTCGCAGCCACTGAAGCTTTCTTT. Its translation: CASSFAATEAFF. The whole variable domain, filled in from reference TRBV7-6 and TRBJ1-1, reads GAGVSQSPRYKVTKRGQDVALRCDPISGHVSLYWYRQALGQGPEFLTYFNYEAQQDKSGLPNDRFSAERPEGSISTLTIQRTEQRDSAMYRCASSFAATEAFFGQGTRLTVV.

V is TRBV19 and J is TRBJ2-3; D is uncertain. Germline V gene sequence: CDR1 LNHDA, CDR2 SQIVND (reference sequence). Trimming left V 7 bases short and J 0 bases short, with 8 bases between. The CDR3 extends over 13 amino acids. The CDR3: CASIGRSTDTQYF. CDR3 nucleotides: TGTGCCAGTATCGGTAGGAGCACAGATACGCAGTATTTT. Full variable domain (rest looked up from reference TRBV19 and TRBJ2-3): DGGITQSPKYLFRKEGQNVTLSCEQNLNHDAMYWYRQDPGQGLRLIYYSQIVNDFQKGDIAEGYSVSREKKESFPLTVTSAQKNPTAFYLCASIGRSTDTQYFGPGTRLTVL.

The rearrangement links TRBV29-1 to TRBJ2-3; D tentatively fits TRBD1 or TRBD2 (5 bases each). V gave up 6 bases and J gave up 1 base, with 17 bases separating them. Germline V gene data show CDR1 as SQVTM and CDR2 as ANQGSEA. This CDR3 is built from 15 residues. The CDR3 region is CSVGPRFSGTDTQYF. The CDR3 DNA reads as TGCAGCGTGGGGCCTCGGTTTAGCGGCACAGATACGCAGTATTTT.

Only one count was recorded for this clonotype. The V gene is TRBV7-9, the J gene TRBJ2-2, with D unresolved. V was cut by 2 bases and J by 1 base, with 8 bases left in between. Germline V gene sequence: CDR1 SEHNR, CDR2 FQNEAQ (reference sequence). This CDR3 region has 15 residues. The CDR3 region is CASSLRTVNTGELFF. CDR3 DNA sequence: TGTGCCAGCAGCTTAAGGACCGTGAACACCGGGGAGCTGTTTTTT. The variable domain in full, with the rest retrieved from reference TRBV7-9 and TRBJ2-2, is DTGVSQNPRHKITKRGQNVTFRCDPISEHNRLYWYRQTLGQGPEFLTYFQNEAQLEKSRLLSDRFSAERPKGSFSTLEIQRTEQGDSAMYLCASSLRTVNTGELFFGEGSRLTVL.

Here the CDR3 reads CASSYGTSFAAQYF. CDR3 coding DNA: TGTGCCAGCAGTTACGGGACTAGCTTCGCGGCGCAGTATTTT. The chain links TRBV6-2 or TRBV6-3 to TRBJ2-3; TRBD2 aligns across 9 bases. This CDR3 contains 14 residues. J lost 10 bases, V lost 2 bases, and 7 bases had no gene match. Germline CDR1 reads MNHEY; CDR2 reads SVGEGT.